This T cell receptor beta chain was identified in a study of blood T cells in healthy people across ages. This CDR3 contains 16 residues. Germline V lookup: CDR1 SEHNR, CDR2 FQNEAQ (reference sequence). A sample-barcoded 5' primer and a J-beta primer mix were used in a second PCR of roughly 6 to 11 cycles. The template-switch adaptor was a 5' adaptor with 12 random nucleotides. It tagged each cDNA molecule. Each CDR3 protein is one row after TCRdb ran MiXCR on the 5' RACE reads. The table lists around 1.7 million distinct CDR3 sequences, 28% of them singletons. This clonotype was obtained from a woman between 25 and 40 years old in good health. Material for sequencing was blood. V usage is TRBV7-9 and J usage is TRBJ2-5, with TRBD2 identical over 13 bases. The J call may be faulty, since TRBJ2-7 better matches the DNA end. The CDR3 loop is CASSRLGTSGTGEQYF. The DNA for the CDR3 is TGTGCCAGCAGTAGACTGGGGACTAGCGGGACGGGCGAGCAGTACTTC.